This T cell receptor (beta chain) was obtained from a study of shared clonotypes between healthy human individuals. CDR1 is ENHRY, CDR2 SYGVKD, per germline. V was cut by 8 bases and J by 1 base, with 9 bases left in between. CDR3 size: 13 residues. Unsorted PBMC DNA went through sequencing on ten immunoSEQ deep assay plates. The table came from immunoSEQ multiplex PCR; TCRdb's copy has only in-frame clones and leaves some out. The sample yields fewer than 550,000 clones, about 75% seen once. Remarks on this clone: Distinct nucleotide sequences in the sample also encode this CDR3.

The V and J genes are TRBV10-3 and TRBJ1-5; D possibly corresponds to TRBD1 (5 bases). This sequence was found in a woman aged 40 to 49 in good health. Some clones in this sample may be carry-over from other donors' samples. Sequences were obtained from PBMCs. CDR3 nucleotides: TGTGCCATCTCCGGGGGAAGCAATCAGCCCCAGCATTTT. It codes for CAISGGSNQPQHF.